One TCR beta chain is described in this entry. The antigen is not known. CDR1 and CDR2 (germline): SEHNR, FQNEAQ (reference sequence). The CDR3 has 15 amino acids. The data were taken from a study of cytomegalovirus exposure and HLA in healthy donors. Study results and limitations: Several top significant clusters appeared, in a later analysis, to be linked to common viral pathogens. Equally common other TCR beta chains were less clonally expanded than HLA-associated ones, a later analysis found. It was reported that TCR beta sequences correctly inferred the HLA-A and HLA-B alleles for most subjects.

PCR was performed using 60 Vbeta and 13 Jbeta primers. Original analysis: Roughly 11 million shared chains were among the approximately 87 million unique TCR beta chains that a later analysis counted. The protocol was immunoSEQ multiplex PCR, while the TCRdb copy is restricted to in-frame clones and leaves out a portion. D and trimming come from the DNA, and the V and J calls and clone size come from that table. Of about 150,000 clones listed, 79% are singletons. The chain is built from TRBV7-9 and TRBJ2-5, with TRBD1 as a possible D gene (6 bases). The sequence derives from a man aged 45-60 years in good health and CMV-seropositive. Sequencing was done on a sample of PBMCs. Written as DNA, the CDR3 is TGTTCCACCCACCGTTTCTTCAGGGGAACAGAGACCCAGTACTTC. Translated: CSTHRFFRGTETQYF.